Presented here are 22 T cell receptor beta chains from one specimen sequenced in a study of cytomegalovirus exposure and HLA in healthy donors. The table came from immunoSEQ multiplex PCR; TCRdb's copy has only in-frame clones and leaves some out. The sample holds about 190,000 clones, more than 75% seen once. The specimen sequenced was PBMCs. These receptor sequences come from a woman in her late teens or twenties in good health and CMV-seronegative.

The J gene is TRBJ2-5, the V gene TRBV27, with a tentative D call TRBD1 (6 bases). The CDR3 is made up of 13 amino acids. V lost 9 bases, J lost 0 bases, and 11 bases lay in between. CDR1 is MNHEY, CDR2 SMNVEV, per germline (reference sequence). Here the CDR3 reads CASMNRDQETQYF. CDR3 nucleotides: TGTGCCAGTATGAACAGGGACCAAGAGACCCAGTACTTC.

J is TRBJ2-1 and V is TRBV29-1, with 7 bases that match TRBD2. J gave up 1 base and V 1 base, and 1 base lay outside the gene matches. Germline CDR1 and CDR2: SQVTM and ANQGSEA. The CDR3 runs 14 residues. Written as DNA, the CDR3 is TGCAGCGTTGAAGGCGGGGGTTCCTACAATGAGCAGTTCTTC. This translates into CSVEGGGSYNEQFF.

The genes are TRBV7-9 and TRBJ2-1, with 9 bases that match TRBD2. CDR3 length: 14 residues. V shed 4 bases and J 10 bases; nucleotides not matched to a gene: 8. Germline CDR1 SEHNR, CDR2 FQNEAQ (reference sequence). CDR3 residues: CASSSGLAPYEQFF. The CDR3 DNA is TGTGCCAGCAGCTCCGGACTAGCGCCGTACGAGCAGTTCTTC.

The chain combines TRBV2 with TRBJ1-4, with D unclear. The V end lost 6 bases, the J end lost 14 bases, and 13 bases lay between the germline ends. The CDR3 runs 11 residues. Germline-derived CDR1 and CDR2 are SNHLY and FYNNEI. CDR3 nucleotide sequence: TGTGCCAGCAGCCTGAAGTTCTACCTGTTTTTT. Encoded protein: CASSLKFYLFF.

The J gene is TRBJ2-7, the V gene TRBV5-6, with 15 positions matching TRBD2. Unmatched junction bases numbered 3, after V lost 4 bases and J lost 1 base. CDR1 SGHDT and CDR2 YYEEEE come from the germline V gene. CDR3 length: 16 residues. The CDR3 DNA reads as TGTGCCAGCAGCACCGGACTAGCGGGAGGGTCCTACGAGCAGTACTTC. It translates to CASSTGLAGGSYEQYF.

This rearrangement joins TRBV6-4 to TRBJ2-1, with a possible D match to TRBD2 (6 bases). The CDR3 consists of 13 residues. The germline V gene has CDR1 MRHNA and CDR2 SNTAGT. The V end lost 4 bases, the J end lost 9 bases, and 13 bases lay between the germline ends. The CDR3 nucleotides read TGTGCCAGCAGTGGGAGGGGAGGTGCTGAGCAGTTCTTC. Encoded protein: CASSGRGGAEQFF.

The chain carries TRBV2 and TRBJ1-5, with D possibly being TRBD1 (5 bases). Germline V gene data show CDR1 as SNHLY and CDR2 as FYNNEI. The CDR3 runs to 13 residues. The V and J ends lost 6 bases and 1 base respectively, with 7 bases between them. CDR3 loop: CASSDRSNQPQHF. DNA of the CDR3: TGTGCCAGCAGCGACAGAAGCAATCAGCCCCAGCATTTT.

This chain uses TRBV7-9 with TRBJ2-6; a possible D gene is TRBD2 (5 bases). The CDR3 covers 16 residues. Germline CDR1 reads SEHNR; CDR2 reads FQNEAQ (reference sequence). V dropped 5 bases and J dropped 1 base, with 12 bases sitting between them. CDR3 sequence (DNA): TGTGCCAGCAGCCCTAGGACTTTATCTGGGGCCAACGTCCTGACTTTC. This encodes CASSPRTLSGANVLTF.

This clone showed up just a few times. The chain carries TRBV25-1 and TRBJ2-7, with TRBD2 matching 10 bases. With V trimmed by 0 bases and J by 3 bases, 5 bases remained unmatched. Per germline, CDR1 MGHDK and CDR2 SYGVNS. This CDR3 has 16 amino acids. CDR3 in DNA: TGTGCCAGCAGTGAATACTTTCCTAGCGGGAGCTACGAGCAGTACTTC. As protein: CASSEYFPSGSYEQYF.

The chain links TRBV15 to TRBJ2-7, with D perhaps TRBD2 (5 bases). The CDR3 totals 15 residues. Trimming removed 0 bases from V and 7 bases from J, with 16 bases in between. CDR1 and CDR2 (germline): LNHNV, YYDKDF (reference sequence). This CDR3 reads CATSRDPATEREQYF. The CDR3 DNA sequence: TGTGCCACCAGCAGAGATCCGGCCACAGAGCGGGAGCAGTACTTC.

The chain combines TRBV11-3 with TRBJ2-2; TRBD1 agrees at 7 bases. This CDR3 is 15 amino acids long. The ends lost 5 bases at V and 1 base at J; junction bases unmatched: 4. Looked up from germline, CDR1 is SGHNT and CDR2 is YENEEA. CDR3 sequence: CASSPHRGNTGELFF. The CDR3 DNA reads TGTGCCAGCAGCCCCCACAGGGGGAACACCGGGGAGCTGTTTTTT.

This clone appeared a single time. The CDR3 DNA sequence: TGTGCTAGTGCCCAGACACCCACCTATGGCTACACCTTC. Amino acid sequence: CASAQTPTYGYTF. The rearrangement links TRBV12-5 to TRBJ1-2; D gene ambiguous. The CDR3 is 13 amino acids. The germline V gene encodes CDR1 LGHNT and CDR2 FRNRAP. V dropped 7 bases and J dropped 4 bases, with 13 bases sitting between them.

V is TRBV7-6 and J is TRBJ2-1; TRBD2 is a possible D gene (7 bases). Trimming stripped 5 bases from V and 10 bases from J, with 21 bases between. This CDR3 has 15 residues. Germline CDR1 reads SGHVS; CDR2 reads FNYEAQ. The CDR3 spells CASSLGGGHRGEQFF. DNA of the CDR3: TGTGCCAGCAGCCTGGGGGGGGGACACAGAGGGGAGCAGTTCTTC.

The J gene is TRBJ2-7, the V gene TRBV2; possibly TRBD2 for D (5 bases). The germline CDR1 and CDR2 sequences are SNHLY and FYNNEI. V shed 6 bases and J shed 9 bases, with 33 bases lying between them. This CDR3 is built from 18 residues. The CDR3 loop is CASRASGMTLTYEPWQYF. In DNA, the CDR3 is TGTGCCAGCAGGGCAAGCGGAATGACCCTTACCTACGAGCCGTGGCAGTACTTC. Using reference TRBV2 and TRBJ2-7 for the parts outside the CDR3, the full variable domain is EPEVTQTPSHQVTQMGQEVILRCVPISNHLYFYWYRQILGQKVEFLVSFYNNEISEKSEIFDDQFSVERPDGSNFTLKIRSTKLEDSAMYFCASRASGMTLTYEPWQYFGPGTRLTVT.

The chain has TRBV9 and TRBJ1-1; D is uncertain. The V end was cut by 7 bases, the J end by 0 bases, with 19 bases between. CDR1 is SGDLS, CDR2 YYNGEE, per germline. This CDR3 is 16 amino acids long. This CDR3 is CASSDYGRGVNTEAFF. The DNA for the CDR3 is TGTGCCAGCTCTGATTACGGTCGGGGAGTGAACACTGAAGCTTTCTTT.

V is TRBV2 and J is TRBJ2-2; 9 positions agree with TRBD2. Trimming took 7 bases from V and 5 from J; bases not matched to a gene: 5. The germline gives CDR1 SNHLY, CDR2 FYNNEI. CDR3 length equals 14 residues. The CDR3 DNA sequence: TGTGCCAGCATCGGCGGGGGGGTTACCGGGGAGCTGTTTTTT. As protein: CASIGGGVTGELFF.

The V gene is TRBV5-1, the J gene TRBJ1-1; 7 bases agree with TRBD1. J gave up 2 bases and V 4 bases, and 14 bases lay outside the gene matches. The length of the CDR3 is 17 residues. Germline values: CDR1 SGHRS, CDR2 YFSETQ. The CDR3 DNA follows: TGCGCCAGCAGCGGGGATTGGGGACAGAGGATAAACACTGAAGCTTTCTTT. It is translated as CASSGDWGQRINTEAFF.

The gene calls are TRBV5-4 and TRBJ2-5; a possible D gene is TRBD1 (6 bases). Trimming took 4 bases from V and 3 from J, leaving 16 bases between them. This CDR3 contains 15 residues. Germline V lookup: CDR1 SGHNT, CDR2 YYREEE (reference sequence). Here the CDR3 DNA reads TGTGCCAGCAGCCCCTATCAGGGGACCAAAGAGACCCAGTACTTC. Translated, it gives CASSPYQGTKETQYF. Together with reference TRBV5-4 and TRBJ2-5, the CDR3 gives the full variable domain: ETGVTQSPTHLIKTRGQQVTLRCSSQSGHNTVSWYQQALGQGPQFIFQYYREEENGRGNFPPRFSGLQFPNYSSELNVNALELDDSALYLCASSPYQGTKETQYFGPGTRLLVL.

This rearrangement joins TRBV6-6 to TRBJ2-7; 7 bases match TRBD2. The germline V gene encodes CDR1 MNHNY and CDR2 SVGAGI (reference sequence). CDR3 size: 13 residues. V lost 5 bases and J lost 0; bases outside the gene matches: 1. The CDR3 region has the DNA TGTGCCAGCAGTCCTAGCGGCTCCTACGAGCAGTACTTC. It is translated as CASSPSGSYEQYF.

A single count supports this clone. This chain links TRBV15 with TRBJ2-3, with a possible D match to TRBD1 (5 bases). The CDR3 consists of 15 residues. Trimming shortened V by 0 bases and J by 4 bases, and 11 bases separated the two germline ends. Per the germline V gene, CDR1 is LNHNV and CDR2 is YYDKDF (reference sequence). This CDR3 is CATSRDRLGADTQYF. The CDR3 DNA is TGTGCCACCAGCAGAGACAGGTTAGGGGCAGATACGCAGTATTTT.

This clone was detected once. The chain carries TRBV9 and TRBJ2-3; the D gene is possibly TRBD2 (6 bases). The CDR3 has 16 amino acids. CDR1 is SGDLS, CDR2 YYNGEE, per germline. Trimming stripped 3 bases from V and 1 base from J, with 15 bases between. As DNA, the CDR3 is TGTGCCAGCAGCGGCCTCGGAGGGGCGGGCACAGATACGCAGTATTTT. Protein product: CASSGLGGAGTDTQYF.

V is TRBV28 and J is TRBJ1-1, with a possible D match to TRBD1 (5 bases). Per germline, CDR1 MDHEN and CDR2 SYDVKM. This CDR3 comprises 14 residues. Trimming shortened V by 6 bases and J by 0 bases, and 11 bases separated the two germline ends. DNA for the CDR3: TGTGCCAGCAGGAAATGGGGCATGAACACTGAAGCTTTCTTT. Translation: CASRKWGMNTEAFF. Full variable domain (missing parts from reference TRBV28 and TRBJ1-1): DVKVTQSSRYLVKRTGEKVFLECVQDMDHENMFWYRQDPGLGLRLIYFSYDVKMKEKGDIPEGYSVSREKKERFSLILESASTNQTSMYLCASRKWGMNTEAFFGQGTRLTVV.